The entry below gives a single T cell receptor (beta chain) sequence along with its context. The sample comes from a study of cytomegalovirus exposure and HLA in healthy donors. The CDR3 is 14 amino acids. Trimming took off 7 bases at V and 3 bases at J, with 13 bases between the two ends. In germline, CDR1 is MNHNS, CDR2 SASEGT. Profiled with immunoSEQ multiplex PCR; TCRdb holds only in-frame clones, not every one. The sample holds a few hundred thousand clones, roughly 87% seen once. The rearrangement links TRBV6-1 to TRBJ1-5; possibly TRBD1 for D (6 bases). The source of this sequence is a man aged 18 to 29 in good health and CMV-seropositive. Input material: PBMCs. Here the CDR3 reads CASTPDSYNQPQHF. The CDR3 DNA sequence: TGTGCCAGCACTCCGGACAGTTACAATCAGCCCCAGCATTTT.